The rows below give T cell receptor beta chains drawn from one sample of a study of T cells in Graves' hyperthyroidism and ophthalmopathy. TCRdb fed the multiplex PCR reads into MiXCR, producing one record per CDR3 protein. The sample consists of about 290,000 distinct CDR3 sequences, 15% of them appearing once. Sequencing was carried out using blood. These receptors were taken from a woman aged 45-65 years with Graves' hyperthyroidism that later progressed to Graves' ophthalmopathy. CDR3s include the opening cysteine and the closing phenylalanine or tryptophan. D genes are given only for firm matches. Rows may omit the clone size; those that give it use once, few, many or a size class.

-,TRBV12-3/TRBV12-4,TRBJ1-1,-,TGTGCCAGCAGTTTCGCGGGGGTTGCCACTGAAGCTTTCTTT,CASSFAGVATEAFF
many,TRBV20-1,TRBJ2-1,-,TGCAGTGCCTCGGAAAGCTCCTACAATGAGCAGTTCTTC,CSASESSYNEQFF
-,TRBV28,TRBJ1-2,-,TGTGCCAGCAGGTGGGGGGACTATGGCTACACCTTC,CASRWGDYGYTF
few,TRBV5-1,TRBJ2-1,TRBD2,TGCGCCAGCAGCTACCCGGAGAGCGGGGCCTCCTACAATGGGCAGTTCTTC,CASSYPESGASYNGQFF
many,TRBV18,TRBJ1-2,TRBD1,TGTGCCAGCTCTCAACCTCCGGGACAGGGGTACTATGGCTACACCTTC,CASSQPPGQGYYGYTF
-,TRBV2,TRBJ1-1,-,TGTGCCAGCAGTGAACGGCAGCTGAACACTGAAGCTTCCTTT,CASSERQLNTEASF
-,TRBV3-1,TRBJ2-1,TRBD2,TGTGCCAGCGGACAACGAGGGGGGACTAGCGGGTTTGAGCAGTTCTTC,CASGQRGGTSGFEQFF
many,TRBV7-3,TRBJ2-1,-,TGTGCCAGCAGCTTAAACCCTCCCCAAGGGGAGCAGTTCTTC,CASSLNPPQGEQFF
many,TRBV27,TRBJ2-5,-,TGTGCCAGCAGTTGGACCGTCCAAGAGACCCAGTACTTC,CASSWTVQETQYF
many,TRBV2,TRBJ2-3,-,TGTGCCAGCAGTGCTAGCGTTAGCACAGATACGCAGTATTTT,CASSASVSTDTQYF
many,TRBV24-1,TRBJ1-1,-,TGTGCCACCAGTGATTGGGGGGACTTAGCTTTCTTT,CATSDWGDLAFF
-,TRBV5-6,TRBJ2-3,-,TGTGCCAGCAGCTTGGGAGGGGCGACCTCAGATACGCAGTATTTT,CASSLGGATSDTQYF
many,TRBV2,TRBJ1-1,TRBD1,TGTGCCAGCAGTTGGGGACAGTCAATGAACACTGAAGCTTTCTTT,CASSWGQSMNTEAFF
few,TRBV5-1,TRBJ2-2,TRBD1,TGCGCCAGCAGCTTTAGACAGGGCGGGCCCCCCGGGGAGCTGTTTTTT,CASSFRQGGPPGELFF
many,TRBV20-1,TRBJ2-7,-,TGCAGTGCTGACCGGATCGTCCCATACGAGCAGTACTTC,CSADRIVPYEQYF
many,TRBV9,TRBJ1-2,TRBD1,TGTGCCAGCAGCGTGCAGGGGGCTGGAGGCTACACCTTC,CASSVQGAGGYTF
-,TRBV11-2,TRBJ2-3,TRBD1,TGTGCCAGCATCCCTAAATCTCCCGGACAGGGTTTAGCAGATACGCAGTATTTT,CASIPKSPGQGLADTQYF
few,TRBV6-1,TRBJ1-2,-,TGTGCCAGCAGTGAAACACAGGTTTATGGCTACACCTTC,CASSETQVYGYTF
-,TRBV6-9,TRBJ2-2,-,TGTGCCAGCAGTTACGGTCCGGGCGGGATGGACACCGGGGAGCTGTTTTTT,CASSYGPGGMDTGELFF
-,TRBV20-1,TRBJ2-3,TRBD2,TGCAGTGCTAGAGATAATAGCGGGAGAGGGACGCAGTATTTT,CSARDNSGRGTQYF
many,TRBV6-1,TRBJ1-2,TRBD1,TGTGCCAGCAGTTGGGCCCAGGGGGATACGAGCTACTATGGCTACACCTTC,CASSWAQGDTSYYGYTF
many,TRBV28,TRBJ1-3,TRBD1,TGTGCCAGCAGTTGGCGGACAGGGGCTGGAAACACCATATATTTT,CASSWRTGAGNTIYF
many,TRBV7-7,TRBJ1-1,TRBD1,TGTGCTAGCAGGGCGATACAGGGGTTGGGTACTGAAGCTTTCTTT,CASRAIQGLGTEAFF
many,TRBV5-1,TRBJ2-2,TRBD2,TGCGCCAGCAGCTTGACTAGCGGGAGATCCGGGGAGCTGTTTTTT,CASSLTSGRSGELFF
many,TRBV30,TRBJ2-3,TRBD2,TGTGCCTTATCGCGAGTGGGGGGGGGTACGCAGTATTTT,CALSRVGGGTQYF
many,TRBV5-1,TRBJ2-3,TRBD1,TGCGCCAGCAGCCGCAAGGGGGCTTTTAGCACAGATACGCAGTATTTT,CASSRKGAFSTDTQYF
many,TRBV7-9,TRBJ2-1,TRBD2,TGTGCCAGCAGCCAGTCTAGCGGGAGGGCCGGAGTTTACAATGAGCAGTTCTTC,CASSQSSGRAGVYNEQFF
many,TRBV28,TRBJ2-7,TRBD1,TGTGCCACCAGAGTTCGGGACAGGGCAACCTACGAGCAGTACTTC,CATRVRDRATYEQYF
many,TRBV27,TRBJ2-3,TRBD2,TGTGCCAGCAGTCCTCGGACTAGCGGGAGATCAGATACGCAGTATTTT,CASSPRTSGRSDTQYF
many,TRBV7-2,TRBJ2-1,-,TGTGCCAGCAGCACCCATGGGGGGGGCGCCTACAATGAGCAGTTCTTC,CASSTHGGGAYNEQFF
many,TRBV10-3,TRBJ1-1,-,TGTGCCATCAGTGAGTTAGGTAACGAGATGAACACTGAAGCTTTCTTT,CAISELGNEMNTEAFF
-,TRBV10-3,TRBJ2-7,TRBD1,TGTGCCATAGGACAGGGTTACGAGCAGTACTTC,CAIGQGYEQYF
many,TRBV6-5,TRBJ2-7,TRBD2,TGTGCCAGCAGTTACGATGCTAGCGGGAGATACGAGCAGTACTTC,CASSYDASGRYEQYF
many,TRBV20-1,TRBJ2-1,-,TGCAGTGCTAGAGGCCCAAACGGTGAGCAGTTCTTC,CSARGPNGEQFF
many,TRBV20-1,TRBJ1-2,-,TGCAGTGCTAGAGATCACAGCGGTGCGTACACCTTC,CSARDHSGAYTF
-,TRBV3-1,TRBJ2-2,-,TGTGCCAGCAGCCGGGCAGGGCCTACCGGGGAGCTGTTTTTT,CASSRAGPTGELFF
-,TRBV7-2,TRBJ1-2,-,TGTGCCAGCAGTTCCTTCGGAGGGGGAGGCTACACCTTC,CASSSFGGGGYTF
many,TRBV11-2,TRBJ2-3,TRBD2,TGTGCCAGCAGCGTCCGCCGACTAGCGGGAGGGGGGAGAGATACGCAGTATTTT,CASSVRRLAGGGRDTQYF
many,TRBV27,TRBJ1-5,-,TGTGCCAGCAGTCCAGGGGCTATGGGCAATCAGCCCCAGCATTTT,CASSPGAMGNQPQHF
-,TRBV5-1,TRBJ2-7,-,TGCGCCAGCAGCCTGTACAGGGAGCGAGAGCAGTACTTC,CASSLYREREQYF
few,TRBV12-3/TRBV12-4,TRBJ2-7,-,TGTGCCAGCACTTTGGACGGGGGCGACGAGCAGTACTTC,CASTLDGGDEQYF
many,TRBV6-1,TRBJ1-1,TRBD1,TGTGCCAGCAGTGCGCAGGGGGGGGACACTGAAGCTTTCTTT,CASSAQGGDTEAFF
-,TRBV27,TRBJ1-1,-,TGTGCCAGCAGTCGATTTATGGGTGGGAACACTGAAGCTTTCTTT,CASSRFMGGNTEAFF
few,TRBV9,TRBJ2-1,-,TGTGCCAGCAGCCCGCCTATCCACAATGAGCAGTTCTTC,CASSPPIHNEQFF
many,TRBV7-2,TRBJ1-1,-,TGTGCCAGCAGCTTAGAAGCCAGGGGGAACACTGAAGCTTTCTTT,CASSLEARGNTEAFF
many,TRBV27,TRBJ1-2,TRBD1,TGTGCCAGCAGTTTATTCCCCCTGGGACAGGGTTATGGCTACACCTTC,CASSLFPLGQGYGYTF
many,TRBV2,TRBJ2-7,-,TGTGCCAGCTATCACGGGACTGCCTCCTACGAGCAGTACTTC,CASYHGTASYEQYF
-,TRBV6-2/TRBV6-3,TRBJ1-2,-,TGTGCCAGCAGTTACGGTGGACAGCCCAACTATGGCTACACCTTC,CASSYGGQPNYGYTF
many,TRBV11-1,TRBJ2-5,TRBD1,TGTGCCAGCAGTTTATGGACAGGGAAAGAGACCCAGTACTTC,CASSLWTGKETQYF
-,TRBV29-1,TRBJ1-5,-,TGCAGCGTTGGAGACAGTAATCAGCCCCAGCATTTT,CSVGDSNQPQHF